A selection of T cell receptor beta chains follows, all from one sample in a study of blood T cell repertoires in COVID-19. Assay: immunoSEQ multiplex PCR; the TCRdb copy retains only in-frame clones and omits some. This table holds about 240,000 clones, 80% to 90% found once. Sequenced input: PBMCs or T cells enriched from blood (not recorded which). Source of these receptors: a woman in her 30s with acute COVID-19. The CDR3 runs from the conserved cysteine through the conserved F or W. The D gene is left open where the match is weak. Not all rows give a size; the values are once, few, many and, for expanded clones, a class.

>TRBJ2-2|TRBV11-2|-|-
CASSRRSGAGELFF
TGTGCCAGCAGCCGCCGGAGTGGCGCCGGGGAGCTGTTTTTT
>TRBJ2-5|TRBV11-3|TRBD2|-
CASSSLGLEGQETQYF
TGTGCCAGCAGCTCCCTTGGACTAGAAGGCCAAGAGACCCAGTACTTC
>TRBJ1-5|TRBV7-2|TRBD1|once
CASSLTGGEEPPQPQHF
TGTGCCAGCAGCTTAACAGGGGGGGAGGAGCCCCCCCAGCCCCAGCATTTT
>TRBJ2-1|TRBV10-3|TRBD1|-
CAISSSGQGDNEQFF
TGTGCCATCAGTTCCTCGGGACAGGGCGACAATGAGCAGTTCTTC
>TRBJ2-5|TRBV15|-|-
CATSPGWNQETQYF
TGTGCCACCAGTCCGGGGTGGAATCAAGAGACCCAGTACTTC
>TRBJ2-1|TRBV5-1|TRBD2|-
CASSSGTSGGALFF
TGCGCCAGCAGCTCCGGGACTAGCGGGGGGGCCCTGTTCTTC
>TRBJ1-1|TRBV5-1|-|-
CASSFTGLRNTEAFF
TGCGCCAGCAGCTTCACGGGACTTAGGAACACTGAAGCTTTCTTT
>TRBJ1-1|TRBV10-1|TRBD1|-
CASSGNGQGLTEAFF
TGCGCCAGCAGTGGGAACGGACAGGGGTTGACTGAAGCTTTCTTT
>TRBJ1-3|TRBV13|-|-
CASSLGQVSGNTIYF
TGTGCCAGCAGCTTAGGACAGGTCTCTGGAAACACCATATATTTT
>TRBJ1-5|TRBV28|TRBD1|-
CASSHRTGNQPQHF
TGTGCCAGCAGTCATCGGACAGGGAATCAGCCCCAGCATTTT
>TRBJ1-3|TRBV5-1|TRBD1|once
CASSPEGQAAGNTIYF
TGCGCCAGCAGCCCGGAGGGACAGGCCGCAGGAAACACCATATATTTT
>TRBJ2-6|TRBV18|-|-
CASSPLEMSGANVLTF
TGTGCCAGCTCACCACTAGAGATGTCTGGGGCCAACGTCCTGACTTTC
>TRBJ2-1|TRBV5-1|TRBD1|-
CASSLDRGYNEQFF
TGCGCCAGCAGCTTGGACAGGGGCTACAATGAGCAGTTCTTC
>TRBJ1-5|TRBV12-5|TRBD1|once
CASGFMPTLRGQDQPQHF
TGTGCTAGTGGTTTCATGCCCACCCTAAGGGGGCAGGATCAGCCCCAGCATTTT
>TRBJ1-3|TRBV3-1/TRBV3-2|-|-
CASSNRAGNTIYF
TGTGCCAGCAGTAACAGGGCTGGAAACACCATATATTTT
>TRBJ1-2|TRBV18|-|-
CASSPLAGDGYTF
TGTGCCAGCTCACCGTTGGCAGGGGATGGCTACACCTTC
>TRBJ2-1|TRBV6-6|TRBD2|-
CASSPSRQRGYYNEQFF
TGTGCCAGCAGTCCCTCGAGGCAGCGGGGATACTACAATGAGCAGTTCTTC
>TRBJ2-3|TRBV5-1|TRBD2|once
CASSFELAEGDTQYF
TGCGCCAGCAGCTTTGAACTAGCGGAGGGGGATACGCAGTATTTT